This passage covers 17 T cell receptor beta chains from one sample sequenced in a study of T cells in Graves' hyperthyroidism and ophthalmopathy. Template material for amplifying TCR beta CDR3 regions consisted of RNA transcripts. The study used the HTBI primer set for a first-round RT-PCR of the TCR CDR3. TCRdb used MiXCR to reprocess the multiplex PCR reads, holding one entry per CDR3 protein. The table includes over 400,000 distinct CDR3 sequences, roughly 14% detected once. Material: blood. The receptors originated from a man between 18 and 35 years old with Graves' ophthalmopathy.

Notes on this clonotype: A read error may be the cause here, since a much bigger clone is one base away. The V and J genes are TRBV11-2 and TRBJ1-1; perhaps TRBD1 as D (5 bases). Germline-derived CDR1 and CDR2 are SGHAT and FQNNGV. The CDR3 covers 15 residues. V lost 0 bases to trimming and J lost 1 base, with 9 bases between them. As DNA, the CDR3 is TGTGCCAGCAGCTTAGATCGTGACAGGAACACTGAAGCTTTCTTT. The encoded protein is CASSLDRDRNTEAFF. The full variable domain, completed using reference TRBV11-2 and TRBJ1-1, is EAGVAQSPRYKIIEKRQSVAFWCNPISGHATLYWYQQILGQGPKLLIQFQNNGVVDDSQLPKDRFSAERLKGVDSTLKIQPAKLEDSAVYLCASSLDRDRNTEAFFGQGTRLTVV.

Comments on this clonotype: Just one base apart from a much larger clone, this may be a read error. The rearrangement joins TRBV12-3 or TRBV12-4 to TRBJ2-3; TRBD2 aligns across 8 bases. The CDR3 extends over 14 amino acids. CDR3 in amino acids: CAGSLGLVPDTQYF. The CDR3 DNA reads as TGTGCCGGCAGTCTGGGACTAGTCCCAGATACGCAGTATTTT.

This clonotype has ten or more counts. V is TRBV6-1 and J is TRBJ2-7; D not certain. Germline V lookup: CDR1 MNHNS, CDR2 SASEGT. Between the trimmed V and J ends, which lost 5 bases and 5 bases, there was a span of 13 bases. This CDR3 is 13 amino acids long. In DNA, the CDR3 is TGTGCCAGCAGTATGACTGCATCTCACGAGCAGTACTTC. Its translation is CASSMTASHEQYF.

This clonotype was observed many times. The gene calls are TRBV18 and TRBJ2-3; D not certain. V was trimmed by 2 bases and J by 2 bases, leaving 5 bases between them. CDR1 and CDR2 from the germline V gene are KGHSH and LQKENI. The CDR3 runs to 13 residues. The CDR3, as DNA: TGTGCCAGCTCACCAGCGTTCACAGATACGCAGTATTTT. Translation gives CASSPAFTDTQYF.

This clonotype was detected ten times or more. The chain links TRBV2 to TRBJ1-2, with a tentative D call TRBD1 (6 bases). This CDR3 contains 15 residues. The V end was cut by 6 bases, the J end by 3 bases, with 17 bases between. The germline CDR1 and CDR2 sequences are SNHLY and FYNNEI. The CDR3 spells CASSQDSPDYYGYTF. The CDR3 nucleotides read TGTGCCAGCAGCCAGGACAGCCCAGACTACTATGGCTACACCTTC.

The table lists this clonotype with a few counts. The V gene is TRBV6-1, the J gene TRBJ1-1; D is unclear. V shed 5 bases and J shed 5 bases, with 6 bases lying between them. The V gene's germline CDR1 is MNHNS and CDR2 SASEGT. This CDR3 is built from 11 residues. CDR3 sequence reads: CASSRATEAFF. CDR3 nucleotide sequence: TGTGCCAGCAGTCGGGCGACTGAAGCTTTCTTT.

This clonotype appeared many times. The chain is built from TRBV6-1 and TRBJ1-2; perhaps TRBD1 as D (5 bases). Trimming took 6 bases from V and 5 from J, leaving 16 bases between them. The CDR3 loop spans 14 amino acids. Germline assignment: CDR1 MNHNS and CDR2 SASEGT. The CDR3 loop reads CASRRDVGAYGYTF. CDR3 DNA: TGTGCCAGCAGGAGGGACGTCGGGGCTTATGGCTACACCTTC.

This clonotype was detected many times. The chain combines TRBV7-2 with TRBJ2-5; 9 positions match TRBD2. V lost 5 bases, J lost 7 bases, and 11 bases stayed unmatched. This CDR3 is built from 15 residues. Germline V CDR1 and CDR2: SGHTA, FQGNSA. The CDR3 DNA reads TGTGCCAGCAGCCCCCTGGGCGGGGGGGCTGGGACCCAGTACTTC. It specifies CASSPLGGGAGTQYF.

V gene TRBV10-3 combines with J gene TRBJ2-3, with D perhaps matching TRBD1 (6 bases). Germline-derived CDR1 and CDR2 are ENHRY and SYGVKD. This CDR3 has 15 amino acids. V was trimmed by 7 bases and J by 0 bases, leaving 14 bases between them. Here the CDR3 reads CAINNRVGSTDTQYF. In DNA, the CDR3 is TGTGCCATCAACAACAGGGTGGGTAGCACAGATACGCAGTATTTT.

Worth noting for this clonotype: A read error may explain this, as a much larger clone is one base away. V and J are TRBV9 and TRBJ2-2, with D tentatively TRBD2 (6 bases). This CDR3 spans 15 amino acids. Between the trimmed V and J ends, which lost 2 bases and 6 bases, there was a span of 14 bases. The germline gives CDR1 SGDLS, CDR2 YYNGEE. As DNA, the CDR3 is TGTGCCAGCAGCGTTGGGTCTAGCGTCGCCGGGGAGCTGTTTTTT. Amino acids: CASSVGSSVAGELFF.

This clonotype was counted ten times or more. The rearrangement uses TRBV5-1 and TRBJ1-4; D remains ambiguous. Germline V gene lookup returns CDR1 SGHRS and CDR2 YFSETQ. V shed 3 bases and J shed 3 bases, with 12 bases lying between them. The CDR3 runs 15 residues. The CDR3 loop is CASSSNLLANEKLFF. CDR3 sequence (DNA): TGCGCCAGCAGCTCCAACCTCCTGGCTAATGAAAAACTGTTTTTT.

This clonotype was seen repeatedly, ten times or more. This chain links TRBV4-2 with TRBJ2-7; the match to TRBD1 covers 9 bases. The CDR3 extends over 15 amino acids. The J segment lost 2 bases and the V segment lost 3 bases, leaving 5 bases of the junction unmatched. Per germline, CDR1 LGHNA and CDR2 YNFKEQ. The CDR3 is CASSQGQGQPYEQYF. The CDR3 coding sequence is TGTGCCAGCAGCCAGGGACAGGGACAACCCTACGAGCAGTACTTC.

This clonotype was detected ten times or more. V gene TRBV12-3 or TRBV12-4 combines with J gene TRBJ1-5; 8 bases map to TRBD1. CDR3 length equals 12 residues. Losses at the gene ends were 5 bases for V and 6 bases for J; bases not matched to a gene: 0. The CDR3 DNA is TGTGCCAGCAGTGACAGGGGTCAGCCCCAGCATTTT. Amino acid sequence: CASSDRGQPQHF.

At least ten counts were recorded for this clonotype. The chain is built from TRBV7-9 and TRBJ2-1; D is unresolved. This CDR3 spans 12 amino acids. Deletions cut 1 base from V and 5 bases from J, with 3 bases between. Germline V gene lookup returns CDR1 SEHNR and CDR2 FQNEAQ (reference sequence). The CDR3 region has the DNA TGTGCCAGCAGCTTAGTAAACAATGAGCAGTTCTTC. Protein: CASSLVNNEQFF.

A few counts support this clonotype. The chain has TRBV19 and TRBJ2-1; TRBD2 matches 11 bases. Germline V gives CDR1 LNHDA, CDR2 SQIVND (reference sequence). This CDR3 is built from 15 residues. Trimming took 6 bases from V and 9 from J; bases not matched to a gene: 10. The CDR3 protein is CASRTGTSGNGEQFF. Written as DNA, the CDR3 is TGTGCCAGTAGGACCGGGACTAGCGGCAACGGTGAGCAGTTCTTC. The variable domain in full, completed from reference TRBV19 and TRBJ2-1, reads DGGITQSPKYLFRKEGQNVTLSCEQNLNHDAMYWYRQDPGQGLRLIYYSQIVNDFQKGDIAEGYSVSREKKESFPLTVTSAQKNPTAFYLCASRTGTSGNGEQFFGPGTRLTVL.

This clonotype was observed many times. The gene calls are TRBV5-1 and TRBJ1-1, with no clear D. This CDR3 contains 14 residues. V was cut by 1 base and J by 0 bases, with 7 bases left in between. Germline V gene lookup returns CDR1 SGHRS and CDR2 YFSETQ. In DNA form, the CDR3 reads TGCGCCAGCAGCTTGTCGGCTTTGAACACTGAAGCTTTCTTT. As protein: CASSLSALNTEAFF. Full variable domain (rest looked up from reference TRBV5-1 and TRBJ1-1): KAGVTQTPRYLIKTRGQQVTLSCSPISGHRSVSWYQQTPGQGLQFLFEYFSETQRNKGNFPGRFSGRQFSNSRSEMNVSTLELGDSALYLCASSLSALNTEAFFGQGTRLTVV.

This clonotype was counted ten times or more. V and J are TRBV30 and TRBJ1-5; D gene ambiguous. V was trimmed by 0 bases and J by 4 bases, leaving 7 bases between them. This CDR3 is 13 amino acids long. Germline V gene lookup returns CDR1 GTSNPN and CDR2 SVGIG (reference sequence). CDR3 nucleotide sequence: TGTGCCTGGAGTGTACGCCGTAATCAGCCCCAGCATTTT. Translated, it gives CAWSVRRNQPQHF.